This TCR beta chain is drawn from a study of cytomegalovirus exposure and HLA in healthy donors. Study-level points and caveats: Solely CMV serostatus was available to characterize immune exposure.

Turning to this clone: Antigen: not known.

PCR was performed using 60 Vbeta and 13 Jbeta primers. Produced via immunoSEQ multiplex PCR; TCRdb's table is partial and in-frame only. The data contain 110,000 or so clones, approximately 80% of them singletons. Germline assignment: CDR1 MNHEY and CDR2 SMNVEV (reference sequence). The CDR3 runs to 12 residues. V gave up 6 bases and J gave up 10 bases, with 10 bases separating them. Sequenced input: PBMCs. This chain connects TRBV27 to TRBJ1-6; perhaps TRBD1 as D (6 bases). The TCR comes from a man over 45 in good health and CMV-seropositive. The CDR3 region has the DNA TGTGCCAGCAGCACAGGGATCTCACCCCTCCACTTT. Its translation is CASSTGISPLHF.